This note documents a single T cell receptor beta chain sequence. Profiling relied on immunoSEQ multiplex PCR, and the TCRdb table lists in-frame clones only, not all of them. The sample carries under 350,000 clones, approximately 86% recorded once. The record originates from a study of blood T cell repertoires in COVID-19. Study as a whole: The United States, Italy and Spain supplied acute and convalescent COVID-19 samples.

V shed 0 bases and J shed 3 bases, with 9 bases lying between them. The CDR3 contains 15 residues. Germline V CDR1 and CDR2: LGHNA, YSLEER. The source material was PBMCs or T cells enriched from blood (not recorded which). The chain couples TRBV4-3 to TRBJ1-3; TRBD1 might be the D (5 bases). This receptor was obtained from a woman between 35 and 50 years old with acute COVID-19. In DNA, the CDR3 is TGCGCCAGCAGCCAAGAGGGGCGAGGTGGAAACACCATATATTTT. It specifies CASSQEGRGGNTIYF.